This record concerns one TCR beta chain sequence. Original analysis: Reference gene primer amplification gave estimated nucleated cell counts. Assay used: immunoSEQ multiplex PCR; TCRdb lists only in-frame clones, some missing. From that table come the V and J calls and clone size; the DNA was used to work out D and trimming. In the table there are about 200,000 clones, 84% of which are singletons. This sample was included in a study of blood T cell repertoires in COVID-19. Whole-study context: From the United States, Italy and Spain came samples of acute and convalescent COVID-19.

The CDR3 consists of 14 residues. Germline lookup yields CDR1 LGHDT and CDR2 YNNKEL (reference sequence). V lost 5 bases to trimming and J lost 9 bases; unmatched junction nucleotides: 4. Participants spanned ages about 18 to 90 years and resided in 20 to 30 US areas. All recovered Cohort 3 donors got two negative PCRs, got clearance, or saw symptom resolution. Sample: PBMCs or T cells enriched from blood (not recorded which). The chain uses TRBV3-1 (or the pseudogene TRBV3-2) and TRBJ1-6; 10 bases are shared with TRBD1. The source is a middle-aged man who had recovered from COVID-19. Here the CDR3 reads CASSIRDRGSPLHF. The CDR3 region has the DNA TGTGCCAGCAGCATCCGGGACAGGGGTTCACCCCTCCACTTT.